The 14 T cell receptor beta chains given below trace back to one sample, sequenced in a study of cytomegalovirus exposure and HLA in healthy donors. Amplification used 60 Vbeta primers and 13 Jbeta primers. Data came from immunoSEQ multiplex PCR; TCRdb stores just in-frame clones and leaves some out. The sample has roughly 190,000 clones; roughly 77% are singletons. The sample comprised PBMCs. The source is a woman aged 45-59 years in good health and CMV-seronegative.

This clone was seen only a few times. The chain combines TRBV6-6 with TRBJ1-1, with 7 nucleotides matching TRBD1. V dropped 6 bases and J dropped 0; count of bases not matched to a gene: 4. The germline V gene has CDR1 MNHNY and CDR2 SVGAGI (reference sequence). The CDR3 totals 14 residues. The CDR3 is CASRGGQMNTEAFF. In nucleotides, the CDR3 is TGTGCCAGCAGGGGGGGACAGATGAACACTGAAGCTTTCTTT.

Only a few counts were recorded for this clone. This chain uses TRBV27 with TRBJ2-5, with 11 bases lining up with TRBD2. V was clipped by 5 bases and J by 4 bases; unmatched bases: 3. Germline CDR1 reads MNHEY; CDR2 reads SMNVEV (reference sequence). The CDR3 sequence is 14 residues long. The CDR3 reads CASSILAGGETQYF. CDR3 DNA: TGTGCCAGCAGTATCCTAGCGGGAGGAGAGACCCAGTACTTC.

J is TRBJ2-5 and V is TRBV5-8; the match to TRBD2 covers 7 bases. The tail of the sequence fits TRBJ2-7 better, so the J call may be wrong. The CDR3 contains 12 residues. Looked up from germline, CDR1 is SGHTS and CDR2 is YDEGEE. The CDR3 is CASSFGGYEQYF. CDR3 in DNA: TGTGCCAGCAGCTTCGGGGGGTACGAGCAGTACTTC.

This rearrangement joins TRBV30 to TRBJ1-3; 9 bases line up with TRBD1. The V segment lost 2 bases and the J segment 3 bases; nucleotides outside the gene matches: 5. The CDR3 sequence is 15 residues long. CDR1 is GTSNPN and CDR2 is SVGIG in the germline V gene (reference sequence). CDR3 bases: TGTGCCTGGAGTCCGACAGGGGGTGTTGGAAACACCATATATTTT. The encoded protein is CAWSPTGGVGNTIYF.

The gene calls are TRBV6-5 and TRBJ2-7; TRBD1 agrees at 7 bases. This CDR3 is built from 14 residues. Germline trimming cut 0 bases from V and 4 bases from J; bases unmatched to any gene: 3. The germline V gene encodes CDR1 MNHEY and CDR2 SVGAGI. Here the CDR3 DNA reads TGTGCCAGCAGTTACTCTCAGGGGGTATACGAGCAGTACTTC. This encodes CASSYSQGVYEQYF.

The chain is built from TRBV28 and TRBJ1-2; D remains unclear. In germline, CDR1 is MDHEN, CDR2 SYDVKM. There are 14 residues in the CDR3. Trimming took 6 bases from V and 2 from J, leaving 13 bases between them. The CDR3 loop reads CASSPSGVNYGYTF. DNA of the CDR3: TGTGCCAGCAGCCCATCCGGGGTAAACTATGGCTACACCTTC.

V is TRBV5-5 and J is TRBJ2-5; D might be TRBD2 (7 bases). Trimming took 0 bases from V and 1 from J, leaving 19 bases between them. From germline, CDR1 is SGHKS and CDR2 YYEKEE (reference sequence). This CDR3 is 18 amino acids long. In nucleotides, the CDR3 is TGTGCCAGCAGCTTGGTAGCGTGGGGGGGCGGAGGCCAAGAGACCCAGTACTTC. Its translation: CASSLVAWGGGGQETQYF.

The genes are TRBV6-5 and TRBJ1-6, with D hard to call. The CDR3 spans 13 residues. The V end was cut by 2 bases, the J end by 7 bases, with 6 bases between. Germline loops: CDR1 MNHEY, CDR2 SVGAGI. DNA of the CDR3: TGTGCCAGCAGTTACGGGCCGAATTCACCCCTCCACTTT. Encoded protein: CASSYGPNSPLHF.

V usage is TRBV7-6 and J usage is TRBJ2-7, with 7 bases fitting TRBD1. V gave up 4 bases and J gave up 2 bases; unmatched junction bases: 5. The CDR3 is 14 residues long. Germline CDR1 SGHVS, CDR2 FNYEAQ. The CDR3: CASSSGTATYEQYF. In DNA form, the CDR3 reads TGTGCCAGCAGCTCCGGGACAGCTACCTACGAGCAGTACTTC.

The chain uses TRBV5-1 and TRBJ2-2; D is unresolved. Trimming pared 4 bases from V and 1 base from J, leaving 5 bases between. The germline CDR1 and CDR2 sequences are SGHRS and YFSETQ. This CDR3 has 13 amino acids. This CDR3 reads CASSRVNTGELFF. For the CDR3, the DNA is TGCGCCAGCAGCCGGGTGAACACCGGGGAGCTGTTTTTT. Combining the CDR3 with reference TRBV5-1 and TRBJ2-2 gives the whole variable domain KAGVTQTPRYLIKTRGQQVTLSCSPISGHRSVSWYQQTPGQGLQFLFEYFSETQRNKGNFPGRFSGRQFSNSRSEMNVSTLELGDSALYLCASSRVNTGELFFGEGSRLTVL.

J is TRBJ2-1 and V is TRBV27; D not certain. Germline CDR1 reads MNHEY; CDR2 reads SMNVEV (reference sequence). Trimming pared 10 bases from V and 0 bases from J, leaving 16 bases between. The CDR3 covers 15 residues. The CDR3 loop reads CATAALTASYNEQFF. CDR3 coding DNA: TGTGCCACAGCAGCCTTGACTGCCTCCTACAATGAGCAGTTCTTC.

This clone was seen only a few times. This sequence joins TRBV6-5 and TRBJ1-2; 8 bases match TRBD1. V gave up 7 bases and J gave up 7 bases; unmatched junction bases: 14. The CDR3 has 15 amino acids. Germline CDR1 MNHEY, CDR2 SVGAGI. CDR3 coding DNA: TGTGCCAGCACCTCGCCACCCCAGGGGGCGCGTGGCTACACCTTC. The encoded protein is CASTSPPQGARGYTF.

This clone was seen a handful of times. The chain couples TRBV2 to TRBJ1-2, with D possibly TRBD1 on 6 matching bases. Trimming removed 5 bases at V and 4 bases at J, with 8 bases between. This CDR3 has 12 amino acids. CDR1 is SNHLY, CDR2 FYNNEI, per germline. CDR3 region: CASSRDTYGYTF. In DNA form, the CDR3 reads TGTGCCAGCAGTAGGGACACCTATGGCTACACCTTC.

The rearrangement joins TRBV5-1 to TRBJ2-4; 10 bases line up with TRBD1. CDR1 and CDR2 (germline): SGHRS, YFSETQ. This CDR3 contains 17 residues. V was clipped by 5 bases and J by 7 bases; unmatched bases: 15. CDR3 bases: TGCGCCAGCAGAGGCCTCCCGGGACAGGGGTCGGACAACATTCAGTACTTC. Translating it yields CASRGLPGQGSDNIQYF.